The present TCR beta chain was sequenced within a study of cytomegalovirus exposure and HLA in healthy donors. Study-wide results and limits: Most CMV-associated TCR beta chains were later found to appear HLA-restricted. 87-base-pair reads could not separate some V segments, including TRBV6-2 and TRBV6-3. The classifier reportedly diagnosed cytomegalovirus status with high specificity and sensitivity.

Trimming shortened V by 5 bases and J by 0 bases, and 12 bases separated the two germline ends. The CDR3 consists of 15 residues. Germline CDR1 SGHRS, CDR2 YFSETQ. In regard to this clone: Its antigen remains unidentified.

The PCR ran on 60 Vbeta and 13 Jbeta primers. The assay was immunoSEQ multiplex PCR, and TCRdb's table has in-frame clones only and misses some. The repertoire table contains 100,000 to 150,000 clones. Among the donors, all were healthy bone marrow donors. The rearrangement links TRBV5-1 to TRBJ1-3, with a weak D call TRBD1 (5 bases). This clonotype was sampled from a man between 18 and 35 years old in good health and CMV-seronegative. The sample comprised PBMCs. This chain's CDR3 is CASRTGWSSGNTIYF. In DNA form, the CDR3 reads TGCGCCAGCAGAACAGGTTGGAGCTCTGGAAACACCATATATTTT.